Given below is one T cell receptor (beta chain) in context. How the authors handled the data: Amplification from reference gene primers served as the basis for estimated nucleated cell counts. Profiling relied on immunoSEQ multiplex PCR, and the TCRdb table lists in-frame clones only, not all of them. Clone size and V and J calls were adopted from that table, with D and trimming inferred from the DNA. Of around 230,000 clones detected, 81% appear once; the ten largest clones hold about 8%. There are 14 residues in the CDR3. Germline lookup yields CDR1 SGHDN and CDR2 FVKESK. V lost 4 bases and J 5 bases, leaving 11 bases between the germline ends. This sample stems from a study of blood T cell repertoires in COVID-19. Study information: Both acute and convalescent COVID-19 samples were obtained from the United States, Italy and Spain. T cells, B-cell-depleted T cells, or PBMCs provided the cDNA or gDNA that served as material.

V is TRBV14 and J is TRBJ2-2, with a tentative D call TRBD2 (6 bases). The sequence derives from a woman of 80 years or more with acute or convalescent COVID-19. The specimen was peripheral blood. This chain's CDR3 is CASSLMGGTGELFF. CDR3 bases: TGTGCCAGCAGCCTAATGGGGGGAACCGGGGAGCTGTTTTTT.